Below, 21 T cell receptor beta chains from the same sample are listed, as sequenced in a study of TIL therapy for anti-PD-1-resistant metastatic lung cancer. The time point here: pre-treatment sample, taken before nivolumab and TIL therapy. Sequencing used immunoSEQ v3. Assay: immunoSEQ multiplex PCR; the TCRdb copy retains only in-frame clones and omits some. The repertoire consists of about 32,000 clones, with just under 75% occurring once and the leading ten covering about 3%. The source material was blood, sampled at baseline. Receptors originate from a woman between 30 and 79 years old with non-small cell lung cancer.

This rearrangement joins TRBV10-1 to TRBJ2-7; possible D gene TRBD1, 6 bases. CDR3 length equals 15 residues. CDR1 is WNHNN, CDR2 SYGVQD, per germline (reference sequence). Trimming removed 6 bases at V and 5 bases at J, with 20 bases between. The chain's CDR3 is CASSGKQGSRNEQYF. Here the CDR3 DNA reads TGCGCCAGCAGCGGGAAACAGGGATCGAGAAACGAGCAGTACTTC.

The CDR3 coding sequence is TGCAGCGTCGCCCGGGACAGTACAGAGACCCAGTACTTC. Residues: CSVARDSTETQYF. The chain employs TRBV29-1 and TRBJ2-5, with TRBD1 matching 7 bases. The trim removed 6 bases at V and 4 bases at J, leaving 8 bases unmatched. Germline V gene data show CDR1 as SQVTM and CDR2 as ANQGSEA. This CDR3 has 13 amino acids.

The gene calls are TRBV5-1 and TRBJ1-1; D is ambiguous. Trimming removed 1 base at V and 3 bases at J, with 7 bases between. CDR1 is SGHRS, CDR2 YFSETQ, per germline. This CDR3 has 13 residues. CDR3 in DNA: TGCGCCAGCAGCTTGCTCTCGGACACTGAAGCTTTCTTT. As protein: CASSLLSDTEAFF.

This clone was counted only a few times. The chain carries TRBV5-1 and TRBJ1-1; TRBD1 might be the D (5 bases). The ends were cut back, 0 bases at V and 4 bases at J, with 13 bases in the middle. The CDR3 extends over 15 amino acids. From germline, CDR1 is SGHRS and CDR2 YFSETQ. Here the CDR3 reads CASSLEAGMGTEAFF. In DNA form, the CDR3 reads TGCGCCAGCAGCTTGGAAGCAGGGATGGGCACTGAAGCTTTCTTT.

This clone was observed a handful of times. This chain links TRBV4-1 with TRBJ1-4; 10 bases match TRBD1. The CDR3 runs 13 residues. CDR1 is MGHRA, CDR2 YSYEKL, per germline. The J segment lost 11 bases and the V segment lost 7 bases, leaving 7 bases of the junction unmatched. The CDR3 protein is CASTGTGVDKLFF. Here the CDR3 DNA reads TGCGCCAGCACCGGGACAGGGGTGGATAAACTGTTTTTT.

This clone was seen a single time. The chain recombines TRBV11-2 with TRBJ1-5; D possibly corresponds to TRBD1 (6 bases). Germline assignment: CDR1 SGHAT and CDR2 FQNNGV. V dropped 0 bases and J dropped 8 bases, with 8 bases sitting between them. CDR3 size: 13 residues. The CDR3 loop reads CASSLDRDKPQHF. The CDR3 coding sequence is TGTGCCAGCAGCTTAGATCGGGACAAGCCCCAGCATTTT.

This rearrangement joins TRBV7-8 to TRBJ2-7; D uncertain. Deletions cut 2 bases from V and 3 bases from J, with 11 bases between. The CDR3 is made up of 14 amino acids. Germline CDR1 is SGHVS and CDR2 is FQNEAQ. The CDR3 loop reads CASSLNLRNYEQYF. Written as DNA, the CDR3 is TGTGCCAGCAGCTTAAATCTCAGAAACTACGAGCAGTACTTC.

The chain couples TRBV5-1 to TRBJ2-1; either TRBD1 or TRBD2 may fit D (5 bases each). Trimming took 5 bases from V and 7 from J, leaving 19 bases between them. Germline V gene sequence: CDR1 SGHRS, CDR2 YFSETQ. This CDR3 has 15 amino acids. CDR3: CASRSRGESDNEQFF. Written as DNA, the CDR3 is TGCGCCAGCAGATCCAGAGGGGAGTCGGATAATGAGCAGTTCTTC.

The chain uses TRBV10-2 and TRBJ2-5; D is undetermined. V dropped 5 bases and J dropped 4 bases, with 14 bases sitting between them. The length of the CDR3 is 14 residues. From germline, CDR1 is WSHSY and CDR2 SAAADI. The CDR3 spells CASSWSRNLETQYF. For the CDR3, the DNA is TGCGCCAGCAGTTGGTCGCGCAACCTAGAGACCCAGTACTTC.

This chain links TRBV19 with TRBJ2-7, with TRBD1 matching over 7 bases. The V gene's germline CDR1 is LNHDA and CDR2 SQIVND (reference sequence). V lost 6 bases to trimming and J lost 1 base; unmatched junction nucleotides: 3. The CDR3 runs 13 residues. The CDR3 sequence: CASRGQASYEQYF. The DNA for the CDR3 is TGTGCCAGTAGAGGACAGGCGTCCTACGAGCAGTACTTC. Full variable domain (missing parts from reference TRBV19 and TRBJ2-7): DGGITQSPKYLFRKEGQNVTLSCEQNLNHDAMYWYRQDPGQGLRLIYYSQIVNDFQKGDIAEGYSVSREKKESFPLTVTSAQKNPTAFYLCASRGQASYEQYFGPGTRLTVT.

This clone turned up a few times. The chain is built from TRBV5-1 and TRBJ1-1; 8 nucleotides match TRBD1. This CDR3 comprises 19 residues. V was pared by 0 bases and J by 1 base, with 14 bases of the junction left unmatched. Per the germline V gene, CDR1 is SGHRS and CDR2 is YFSETQ. DNA of the CDR3: TGCGCCAGCAGCTTGGGCCTATTTACCCGGACAGGGAGGAACACTGAAGCTTTCTTT. Translation: CASSLGLFTRTGRNTEAFF.

In this sample, this clone turned up once. The V call is TRBV5-8, the J call TRBJ1-2, with a tentative D call TRBD1 (5 bases). V was clipped by 5 bases and J by 6 bases, with 14 bases between them. The CDR3 spans 13 residues. Germline CDR1 and CDR2: SGHTS and YDEGEE. The CDR3 DNA reads TGTGCCAGCAGTTCGACATGGGGGGATGGCTACACCTTC. It yields the protein CASSSTWGDGYTF.

This sequence joins TRBV29-1 and TRBJ2-6; D ambiguous. Trimming took 6 bases from V and 0 from J, leaving 18 bases between them. The CDR3 has 17 residues. The germline gives CDR1 SQVTM, CDR2 ANQGSEA. The CDR3 DNA reads as TGCAGCGTCCAAGACGCCAAATTGAGCTCTGGGGCCAACGTCCTGACTTTC. Amino acids: CSVQDAKLSSGANVLTF.

This clone was counted a few times. The chain has TRBV2 and TRBJ1-1; no definite D call. The ends were cut back, 5 bases at V and 5 bases at J, with 9 bases in the middle. The germline CDR1 and CDR2 sequences are SNHLY and FYNNEI. There are 12 residues in the CDR3. The CDR3 sequence: CASSSYWTEAFF. CDR3 bases: TGTGCCAGCAGTTCCTATTGGACTGAAGCTTTCTTT.

This clone came up once. The chain is built from TRBV18 and TRBJ1-5; D gene ambiguous. The V end lost 5 bases, the J end lost 5 bases, and 10 bases lay between the germline ends. Per the germline V gene, CDR1 is KGHSH and CDR2 is LQKENI. The CDR3 is 13 residues long. The CDR3 protein is CASSSEVDQPQHF. The CDR3 region has the DNA TGTGCCAGCTCATCCGAGGTTGATCAGCCCCAGCATTTT.

The chain uses TRBV15 and TRBJ1-5, with 9 bases fitting TRBD1. The germline CDR1 and CDR2 sequences are LNHNV and YYDKDF (reference sequence). The CDR3 sequence is 15 residues long. V shed 3 bases and J 7 bases; nucleotides not matched to a gene: 7. The CDR3 sequence: CATSSDRGSWQPQHF. The CDR3 DNA follows: TGTGCCACCAGCAGCGACAGGGGGTCTTGGCAGCCCCAGCATTTT.

The J gene is TRBJ2-3, the V gene TRBV6-5; the D is unclear. Germline CDR1 MNHEY, CDR2 SVGAGI. V shed 2 bases and J shed 6 bases, with 15 bases lying between them. This CDR3 comprises 15 residues. The DNA for the CDR3 is TGTGCCAGCAGTTACGGCAGCATCCCAGAGGATACGCAGTATTTT. Translated, it gives CASSYGSIPEDTQYF.

The chain joins TRBV4-1 to TRBJ1-2; no definite D call. CDR3 length: 14 residues. Trimming pared 0 bases from V and 4 bases from J, leaving 9 bases between. The V gene's germline CDR1 is MGHRA and CDR2 YSYEKL. This CDR3 reads CASSQDEGFYGYTF. The CDR3 bases are TGCGCCAGCAGCCAAGATGAGGGATTCTATGGCTACACCTTC.

The genes are TRBV20-1 and TRBJ1-2; D is unresolved. The CDR3 runs to 9 residues. Per germline, CDR1 DFQATT and CDR2 SNEGSKA (reference sequence). The V end was cut by 4 bases, the J end by 6 bases, with 3 bases between. The chain's CDR3 is CSATNGYTF. CDR3 in DNA: TGCAGTGCTACGAATGGCTACACCTTC.

This clone was found once. The CDR3, as DNA: TGCGCCAGCAGCTTGGGGGGGATGTTAGATACGCAGTATTTT. It encodes CASSLGGMLDTQYF. The chain combines TRBV5-1 with TRBJ2-3, with D possibly being TRBD1 or TRBD2 (5 bases each). With 0 bases removed from V and 5 bases from J, the gap between germline ends came to 10 bases. Germline V gene sequence: CDR1 SGHRS, CDR2 YFSETQ. The CDR3 has 14 amino acids.

In nucleotides, the CDR3 is TGTGCCAGCAGTGAAATAAGGGGTTTGAGAACCGGGGAGCTGTTTTTT. It encodes CASSEIRGLRTGELFF. The gene calls are TRBV25-1 and TRBJ2-2, with D possibly TRBD1 on 5 matching bases. The CDR3 is 16 residues long. Germline lookup yields CDR1 MGHDK and CDR2 SYGVNS. The germline V and J ends were trimmed by 2 bases and 5 bases, with 15 bases remaining between them.